This T cell receptor (beta chain) was sequenced during a study of T cell repertoires in cytomegalovirus infection (dated by TCRdb to between 2018 and 2021). With regard to the full study: Recently identified HLA-C-restricted CMV epitopes, whose presentation resists viral immunomodulation, were targeted by peptide stimulations together with well-studied HLA-B-restricted epitopes. Because public TCR beta signatures pointed to carriage of CMV infection together with the matching HLA type, the HLA type of each donor mattered for the analysis. Overall study outcomes, separate from this receptor: Carriers of CMV infection plus the relevant HLA type were discriminated by the cumulative frequency of public TCR beta family members in the study cohort and in an independent roughly 400-donor cohort. The ex vivo response was dominated by HLA-C-restricted CMV-specific TCR beta clonotypes, which also provided the single most frequent clonotype in two of eight donors.

TCRdb names Illumina HiSeq 1500 as the instrument used. Using fastp at Q25 and MiXCR, TCRdb reprocessed the public reads and kept productive beta chains. Entries are consolidated by CDR3 protein sequence, retaining the most common genes and DNA. This sample holds about 220,000 distinct CDR3 sequences; about 38% were observed only once. Roughly three fifths of the sample rests with the top ten. V loses 6 bases at its end and J loses 5 bases; junction bases beyond the gene matches: 7. From a lookup of the germline V gene (reference sequence), CDR1 and CDR2 are MNHEY and SMNVEV. The CDR3 measures 14 amino acids from cysteine to phenylalanine. The kept DNA is CDR3 alone, 42 bases in frame from the first base. This clonotype was observed a few times. Its antigen specificity is not known. No quality values exist for individual bases; no much larger clone is one base distant. Interpreted using the paper, the treatment or condition label stands for: in vitro stimulation with specific CMV peptide epitopes to enrich CMV-specific T cells.

This TCR was sampled from a human donor in good health (CMV status not recorded). Some clones in this sample may be carry-over from other donors' samples. This chain joins TRBV27 to TRBJ1-1, with 9 bases aligning to TRBD1. Here the sequenced sample was CD8+ T cells from cultured PBMCs, taken from culture after CMV antigen stimulation. The CDR3 protein is CASRDRGSWTEAFF. The nucleotide sequence reads as follows: TGTGCCAGCAGGGACAGGGGATCATGGACTGAAGCTTTCTTT.